This TCR beta chain was recorded in a study of siplizumab effects on memory and regulatory T cells. Measured with immunoSEQ multiplex PCR; TCRdb has only the in-frame clones, and not every one. Of tens of thousands of clones in the sample, around 94% were seen once. The CDR3 length is 17 residues. V lost 4 bases and J 0 bases, leaving 17 bases between the germline ends. From germline, CDR1 is SGDLS and CDR2 YYNGEE. Study results and limitations: Proliferating clones, CD4+ or CD8+, lacked an assignable naive or memory phenotype in roughly 75-97% of cases.

Worth noting for this clone: Its antigen is as yet unknown.

The sample comprised non-Treg CD4+ T cells sorted from blood. The chain combines TRBV9 with TRBJ2-1; the D gene is possibly TRBD1 (5 bases). The sequence was collected from a human donor in good health. DNA of the CDR3: TGTGCCAGCAGCCCATTTACGGACACAAGCTCCTACAATGAGCAGTTCTTC. Protein: CASSPFTDTSSYNEQFF.